This T cell receptor beta chain was identified during a study of memory CD4+ T cells and cytomegalovirus serostatus. Study outcomes and limitations: Of 164 reported CMV TCRbeta sequences, 60 to 85 were found in memory CD4+ repertoires.

Single viable CD3+CD4+CD8-CD45RO+ cells were sorted as the memory CD4+ T cells. Under the authors' procedure: After removing out-of-frame reads, millions of distinct TCRbeta sequences remained. Assay: immunoSEQ multiplex PCR; the TCRdb copy retains only in-frame clones and omits some. The DNA gave D and trimming, while V, J and clone size come from that table. The sample shows approximately 61,000 clones, over 60% of them seen only once. CDR3 length: 13 amino acids. As regards this clone: As yet, its antigen is unknown.

The TCR comes from an adult in good health and CMV-seronegative. Some clones in this sample may be carry-over from other donors' samples. The sample comprised memory CD4+ T cells from blood. V is TRBV1 and J is TRBJ2-7; TRBD2, as called in the table, went unchecked against the DNA. TRBV1 is noted as a pseudogene. The CDR3 bases are TGCACCAGCAGCCAACCTTTAACCTACGAGCAGTACTTC. This gives the protein CTSSQPLTYEQYF.